This passage covers 8 T cell receptor beta chains from one sample sequenced in a study of T cells after yellow fever vaccination. TCRdb ran MiXCR on the 5' RACE reads and lists one entry per CDR3 protein. The sample has some 350,000 distinct CDR3 sequences; approximately 4.2% are singletons. The specimen was PBMCs, collected 5 days after the yellow fever booster vaccination. The source of these receptors is a man between 18 and 29 years old who received the YFV17D yellow fever vaccine.

This clonotype was counted between two and nine times. The chain uses TRBV7-3 and TRBJ1-1; the D gene is possibly TRBD1 (5 bases). Trimming left V 5 bases short and J 7 bases short, with 20 bases between. This CDR3 is built from 15 residues. Germline V CDR1 and CDR2: SGHTA, FQGTGA. The CDR3 bases are TGTGCCAGCAGCCCCTACGGGGGGGAGAGGGGTGAAGCTTTCTTT. It is translated as CASSPYGGERGEAFF.

The sample holds a few counts of this clonotype. This chain uses TRBV9 with TRBJ2-1; 10 positions match TRBD1. The germline CDR1 and CDR2 sequences are SGDLS and YYNGEE. The J segment lost 9 bases and the V segment lost 3 bases, leaving 3 bases of the junction unmatched. This CDR3 region has 13 residues. The CDR3 region has the DNA TGTGCCAGCAGCGCCGGGACAGGGGTTGAGCAGTTCTTC. Translation gives CASSAGTGVEQFF.

In this sample, this clonotype turned up a few times. This sequence joins TRBV5-1 and TRBJ1-2; tentatively, D is TRBD1 (5 bases). The CDR3 totals 13 residues. V dropped 3 bases and J dropped 8 bases, with 14 bases sitting between them. The germline V gene encodes CDR1 SGHRS and CDR2 YFSETQ. The CDR3 sequence: CASSSEWGEGYTF. For the CDR3, the DNA is TGCGCCAGCAGCTCGGAGTGGGGGGAAGGCTACACCTTC.

The table lists this clonotype with a few counts. J is TRBJ2-2 and V is TRBV12-3 or TRBV12-4, with no clear D. V was clipped by 5 bases and J by 9 bases, with 13 bases between them. The CDR3 runs to 13 residues. The CDR3 region has the DNA TGTGCCAGCAGTCAGTCGACCATCAGGGAGCTGTTTTTT. It codes for CASSQSTIRELFF.

This chain connects TRBV10-3 to TRBJ2-3; the D gene is possibly TRBD1 (6 bases). Germline-derived CDR1 and CDR2 are ENHRY and SYGVKD. This CDR3 is 16 amino acids long. V was shortened by 3 bases and J by 2 bases, with 15 bases between the two germline ends. The CDR3 DNA follows: TGTGCCATCAGTGACCCTGGACAGTTAATCACAGATACGCAGTATTTT. Amino acids: CAISDPGQLITDTQYF.

V usage is TRBV12-3 or TRBV12-4 and J usage is TRBJ1-2; D is unclear. The CDR3 spans 12 residues. V shed 9 bases and J shed 0 bases, with 8 bases lying between them. CDR3 loop: CASASTNYGYTF. The CDR3 DNA sequence: TGTGCCAGTGCCAGTACTAACTATGGCTACACCTTC.

The chain joins TRBV12-3 or TRBV12-4 to TRBJ1-4; tentatively, D is TRBD1 (5 bases). CDR3 size: 13 residues. Trimming took 3 bases from V and 8 from J, leaving 10 bases between them. The CDR3 loop is CASSFRGVEKLFF. CDR3 sequence (DNA): TGTGCCAGCAGTTTCCGGGGGGTAGAAAAACTGTTTTTT.

This clonotype was found many times. V is TRBV20-1 and J is TRBJ2-5, with D unclear. The CDR3 spans 12 residues. Trimming stripped 6 bases from V and 0 bases from J, with 8 bases between. Germline CDR1 DFQATT, CDR2 SNEGSKA (reference sequence). DNA of the CDR3: TGCAGTGCCCAGAGGTACCAAGAGACCCAGTACTTC. Translating it yields CSAQRYQETQYF.